Presented here are 23 T cell receptor beta chains from one specimen sequenced in a study of neurological immune-mediated disorders. TCRdb reprocessed the 5' RACE reads via MiXCR and lists one record per CDR3 protein. The table has around 20,000 distinct CDR3 sequences, around 15% seen once. The material sequenced was CD4+ T cells from blood. These receptors were collected from a woman aged 60-70 years with HTLV-1-associated myelopathy (HAM/TSP).

This clonotype was counted at least ten times. The J gene is TRBJ1-1, the V gene TRBV27, with D tentatively TRBD1 (5 bases). The CDR3 has 14 amino acids. V was cut by 8 bases and J by 2 bases, with 15 bases left in between. The germline gives CDR1 MNHEY, CDR2 SMNVEV (reference sequence). CDR3 sequence: CASRREGDNTEAFF. DNA for the CDR3: TGTGCCAGCCGTAGGGAAGGGGACAACACTGAAGCTTTCTTT.

This clonotype came up many times. V is TRBV5-1 and J is TRBJ2-3; D unclear. This CDR3 region has 12 residues. The germline V gene encodes CDR1 SGHRS and CDR2 YFSETQ. V lost 0 bases to trimming and J lost 4 bases, with 3 bases between them. CDR3 residues: CASSLVADTQYF. CDR3 nucleotides: TGCGCCAGCAGCTTGGTTGCAGATACGCAGTATTTT.

This clonotype occurred many times. The DNA for the CDR3 is TGTGCCAGCACCTTTCAGGGAGGCCTCTATGGCTACACCTTC. Amino acid sequence: CASTFQGGLYGYTF. This chain joins TRBV7-2 and TRBJ1-2; D is perhaps TRBD1 (5 bases). CDR1 is SGHTA, CDR2 FQGNSA, per germline. With 7 bases removed from V and 4 bases from J, the gap between germline ends came to 16 bases. CDR3 length: 14 amino acids.

To note about this clonotype: A much larger clone lies a single base off, so this may be a read error. V gene TRBV29-1 combines with J gene TRBJ1-1; TRBD1 aligns across 7 bases. The CDR3 totals 11 residues. The germline gives CDR1 SQVTM, CDR2 ANQGSEA. Losses at the gene ends were 7 bases for V and 8 bases for J; bases not matched to a gene: 7. This chain's CDR3 is CSAVDRVEAFF. In DNA form, the CDR3 reads TGCAGCGCTGTAGACAGGGTGGAAGCTTTCTTT.

This clonotype was seen at least ten times. This rearrangement joins TRBV19 to TRBJ1-6; perhaps TRBD1 as D (6 bases). V dropped 5 bases and J dropped 7 bases, with 9 bases sitting between them. The CDR3 loop spans 13 amino acids. Looked up from germline, CDR1 is LNHDA and CDR2 is SQIVND (reference sequence). DNA of the CDR3: TGTGCCAGTAGTTGGACAGCAAATTCACCCCTCCACTTT. Encoded protein: CASSWTANSPLHF.

This clonotype was recorded many times. The chain combines TRBV6-6 with TRBJ2-3; no clear D gene. The V gene lost 2 bases and the J gene lost 2 bases, with 8 bases spanning the gap. There are 14 residues in the CDR3. Germline CDR1 MNHNY, CDR2 SVGAGI (reference sequence). The CDR3 DNA follows: TGTGCCAGCAGTTACCCAGACACCACAGATACGCAGTATTTT. This gives the protein CASSYPDTTDTQYF.

This clonotype appeared once. V gene TRBV7-2 combines with J gene TRBJ2-3, with 8 bases fitting TRBD2. Germline CDR1 reads SGHTA; CDR2 reads FQGNSA. The CDR3 contains 18 residues. V shed 6 bases and J 1 base; nucleotides not matched to a gene: 15. The CDR3 nucleotides read TGTGCCAGCAGAGTAGTGGACGCGAGCGGGGGTCGCACAGATACGCAGTATTTT. The encoded protein is CASRVVDASGGRTDTQYF.

By proportion, this clonotype is medium-sized. The chain uses TRBV6-1 and TRBJ1-6; D remains unclear. V was cut by 2 bases and J by 6 bases, with 11 bases left in between. The CDR3 runs to 15 residues. Germline V gene lookup returns CDR1 MNHNS and CDR2 SASEGT. CDR3 coding DNA: TGTGCCAGCAGTGAACCCCGCGCTTTTAATTCACCCCTCCACTTT. Translating it yields CASSEPRAFNSPLHF.

This clonotype was observed once. The chain employs TRBV7-9 and TRBJ2-7; TRBD1 is a possible D gene (7 bases). V gave up 7 bases and J gave up 6 bases, with 16 bases separating them. From germline, CDR1 is SEHNR and CDR2 FQNEAQ (reference sequence). This CDR3 has 13 residues. The CDR3 DNA is TGTGCCAGCATCTCTAACAGGGGAGGCGAGCAGTACTTC. Its protein is CASISNRGGEQYF.

This clonotype was seen at least ten times. V and J are TRBV20-1 and TRBJ1-2, with a tentative D call TRBD1 (5 bases). The ends were cut back, 6 bases at V and 10 bases at J, with 18 bases in the middle. The CDR3 has 12 amino acids. Germline assignment: CDR1 DFQATT and CDR2 SNEGSKA (reference sequence). The CDR3 sequence: CSATHRYNDYTF. CDR3 in DNA: TGCAGTGCCACCCACAGGTACAATGACTACACCTTC.

This clonotype showed up many times. V gene TRBV7-9 combines with J gene TRBJ2-2; 10 nucleotides align to TRBD2. The J segment lost 2 bases and the V segment lost 5 bases, leaving 11 bases of the junction unmatched. The CDR3 is 18 residues long. Germline V CDR1 and CDR2: SEHNR, FQNEAQ (reference sequence). The CDR3 region is CASSRPSGTSDNTGELFF. The CDR3 DNA reads as TGTGCCAGCAGCAGACCTTCGGGGACTAGCGATAACACCGGGGAGCTGTTTTTT.

This clonotype was seen at least ten times. The chain has TRBV7-2 and TRBJ1-4; no clear D gene. Germline values: CDR1 SGHTA, CDR2 FQGNSA. The CDR3 totals 14 residues. V lost 5 bases and J lost 1, with 8 bases in between. CDR3 sequence reads: CASSPSQTNEKLFF. The CDR3 nucleotides read TGTGCCAGCAGCCCGAGCCAAACTAATGAAAAACTGTTTTTT.

In this sample, this clonotype turned up many times. The chain has TRBV29-1 and TRBJ2-5; perhaps TRBD2 as D (6 bases). The CDR3 is 13 amino acids. CDR1 and CDR2 from the germline V gene are SQVTM and ANQGSEA. Trimming took off 4 bases at V and 5 bases at J, with 14 bases between the two ends. For the CDR3, the DNA is TGCAGCGTTGTAGGGCTGGAGGGTGAGACCCAGTACTTC. This encodes CSVVGLEGETQYF. The variable domain in full, with the rest retrieved from reference TRBV29-1 and TRBJ2-5, is SAVISQKPSRDICQRGTSLTIQCQVDSQVTMMFWYRQQPGQSLTLIATANQGSEATYESGFVIDKFPISRPNLTFSTLTVSNMSPEDSSIYLCSVVGLEGETQYFGPGTRLLVL.

This clonotype has a count of ten or more. The V and J genes are TRBV15 and TRBJ2-5; D is unresolved. The V end was cut by 0 bases, the J end by 2 bases, with 10 bases between. Per germline, CDR1 LNHNV and CDR2 YYDKDF (reference sequence). The CDR3 has 15 residues. The CDR3 spells CATSREAVGQETQYF. CDR3 nucleotides: TGTGCCACCAGCAGAGAGGCCGTGGGGCAAGAGACCCAGTACTTC.

This clonotype appeared many times. The rearrangement uses TRBV28 and TRBJ1-2, with D hard to call. The germline gives CDR1 MDHEN, CDR2 SYDVKM. Trimming took 5 bases from V and 4 from J, leaving 8 bases between them. The CDR3 runs to 12 residues. CDR3 region: CASSPPLYGYTF. The CDR3 region has the DNA TGTGCCAGCAGTCCCCCTCTCTATGGCTACACCTTC.

Sample share makes this clonotype medium-sized. The rearrangement uses TRBV5-1 and TRBJ2-2; weak D call: TRBD1 (5 bases). The germline gives CDR1 SGHRS, CDR2 YFSETQ. This CDR3 region has 15 residues. V lost 2 bases, J lost 5 bases, and 13 bases lay in between. The DNA of the CDR3 is TGCGCCAGCAGCTTCCAGGGCGTCCGGACCGGGGAGCTGTTTTTT. This sequence encodes CASSFQGVRTGELFF.

The table lists this clonotype with a few counts. The V gene is TRBV11-3, the J gene TRBJ1-3; 8 bases match TRBD1. Germline V gives CDR1 SGHNT, CDR2 YENEEA. This CDR3 comprises 17 residues. With 1 base clipped from V and 4 bases from J, the junction kept 9 bases outside the gene matches. The CDR3 is CASSLVGGQGIGNTIYF. CDR3 bases: TGTGCCAGCAGCTTAGTTGGCGGACAGGGAATAGGAAACACCATATATTTT.

With respect to this clonotype: The DNA is left out, because the CDR3 cannot be placed on it with certainty; the CDR3 is given as TCRdb lists it. The chain combines TRBV5-1 with TRBJ1-4. The CDR3 adds up to 21 amino acids, both ends counted. The V gene's germline CDR1 is SGHRS and CDR2 YFSETQ. CDR3 loop: CASSFYICSARDEAAREKLFF.

This clonotype was detected many times. The chain carries TRBV24-1 and TRBJ1-2, with no clear D. V was pared by 3 bases and J by 5 bases, with 15 bases between. The CDR3 runs to 15 residues. Germline V gene lookup returns CDR1 KGHDR and CDR2 SFDVKD. Here the CDR3 DNA reads TGTGCCACCAGTGATGTGGACCCGGCGAGATATGGCTACACCTTC. This sequence encodes CATSDVDPARYGYTF.

This clonotype was counted at least ten times. The gene calls are TRBV29-1 and TRBJ2-7; no reliable D call. Deletions cut 7 bases from V and 5 bases from J, with 15 bases between. Germline V gene sequence: CDR1 SQVTM, CDR2 ANQGSEA. This CDR3 has 12 amino acids. The CDR3 sequence: CSALLAANEQYF. The CDR3 region has the DNA TGCAGCGCCCTACTCGCGGCTAACGAGCAGTACTTC.

This clonotype was seen ten or more times. The chain couples TRBV10-2 to TRBJ2-1; TRBD1 agrees at 10 bases. Germline CDR1 reads WSHSY; CDR2 reads SAAADI. J gave up 4 bases and V 6 bases, and 3 bases lay outside the gene matches. The CDR3 is made up of 14 amino acids. CDR3 DNA: TGCGCCAGCAGGTTGGACAGGGGGTACAATGAGCAGTTCTTC. Its translation is CASRLDRGYNEQFF.

Ten or more counts support this clonotype. The rearrangement uses TRBV20-1 and TRBJ1-3, with 8 bases identical to TRBD1. Germline assignment: CDR1 DFQATT and CDR2 SNEGSKA (reference sequence). The CDR3 sequence is 16 residues long. Losses at the gene ends were 0 bases for V and 4 bases for J; bases not matched to a gene: 8. The CDR3 coding sequence is TGCAGTGCTAGAGATATGACAGGGGTTAGAGGAAACACCATATATTTT. As protein: CSARDMTGVRGNTIYF.

This clonotype was seen ten or more times. The chain is built from TRBV20-1 and TRBJ1-4; the D is unclear. Trimming took 3 bases from V and 4 from J, leaving 15 bases between them. Germline V gene data show CDR1 as DFQATT and CDR2 as SNEGSKA (reference sequence). The CDR3 is made up of 15 amino acids. The CDR3 nucleotides read TGCAGTGCTAGTAGGTTCAACGGCAATAATGAAAAACTGTTTTTT. This gives the protein CSASRFNGNNEKLFF.